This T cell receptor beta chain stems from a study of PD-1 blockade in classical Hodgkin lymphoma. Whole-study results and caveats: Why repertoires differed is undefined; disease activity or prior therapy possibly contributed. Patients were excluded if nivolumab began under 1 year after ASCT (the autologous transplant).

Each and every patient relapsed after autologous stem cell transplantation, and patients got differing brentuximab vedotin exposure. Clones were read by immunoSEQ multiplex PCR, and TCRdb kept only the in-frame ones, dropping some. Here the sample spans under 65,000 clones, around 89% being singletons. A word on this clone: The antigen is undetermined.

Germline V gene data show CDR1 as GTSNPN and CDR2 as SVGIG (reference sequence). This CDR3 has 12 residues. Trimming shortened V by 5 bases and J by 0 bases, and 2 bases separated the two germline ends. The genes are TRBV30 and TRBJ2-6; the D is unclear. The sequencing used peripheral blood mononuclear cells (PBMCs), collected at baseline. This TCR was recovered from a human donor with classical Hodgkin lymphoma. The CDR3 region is CAWDSGANVLTF. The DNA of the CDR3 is TGTGCCTGGGACTCTGGGGCCAACGTCCTGACTTTC.